Detailed here is one T cell receptor beta chain. The antigen is undetermined. Each CDR3 protein is one row after TCRdb ran MiXCR on the 5' RACE reads. The data hold fewer than 450,000 distinct CDR3 sequences, with approximately 10% observed a single time. The source of the sample is a study of identical twins. Study findings and constraints: Monozygotic twins shared more out-of-frame TCR alpha than recombination models predicted.

The CDR3 sequence is 14 residues long. Germline CDR1 DFQATT, CDR2 SNEGSKA (reference sequence). Trimming removed 4 bases from V and 7 bases from J; junction bases left unmatched: 10. Sequenced sample: naive T cells sorted from blood. The chain joins TRBV20-1 to TRBJ2-5; 9 bases fit TRBD2. This receptor was taken from a woman in her fifties or sixties in good health. This CDR3 reads CSATSLAGSGTQYF. The CDR3 coding sequence is TGCAGTGCTACGAGTCTAGCGGGAAGTGGGACCCAGTACTTC.